This is a list of T cell receptor beta chains from one sample in a study of blood T cell repertoires in COVID-19. Profiling relied on immunoSEQ multiplex PCR, and the TCRdb table lists in-frame clones only, not all of them. The data show roughly 150,000 clones, with just under 85% seen just once and 7.5% to 10% held by the top ten. The sequenced sample consisted of peripheral blood. The origin of the receptors is a woman of 80 years or more with COVID-19, enrolled during active disease. Both conserved end residues are part of each CDR3. The D gene is left open where the match is weak. For some rows the clone size is stated as once, few or many, or as a class when expanded; others skip it.

size: .
length: 15
V: TRBV28
D: .
J: TRBJ1-4
CDR3: CASIPGTGLYEKLFF
DNA: TGTGCCAGCATCCCGGGAACCGGTTTGTATGAAAAACTGTTTTTT

size: .
length: 15
V: TRBV6-6
D: .
J: TRBJ1-2
CDR3: CASSYWLGAGDGYTF
DNA: TGTGCCAGCAGTTACTGGCTTGGAGCGGGTGATGGCTACACCTTC

size: .
length: 15
V: TRBV4-2
D: .
J: TRBJ2-1
CDR3: CASSLARNSYNEQFF
DNA: TGTGCCAGCAGCCTGGCCAGGAATTCCTACAATGAGCAGTTCTTC

size: .
length: 14
V: TRBV3-1/TRBV3-2
D: .
J: TRBJ1-2
CDR3: CASSPREGRYGYTF
DNA: TGTGCCAGCAGCCCCAGGGAGGGGCGGTATGGCTACACCTTC

size: .
length: 13
V: TRBV28
D: TRBD1
J: TRBJ1-4
CDR3: CASSKGQEDQLFF
DNA: TGTGCCAGCAGTAAGGGACAGGAGGACCAACTGTTTTTT

size: .
length: 14
V: TRBV19
D: TRBD1
J: TRBJ1-2
CDR3: CASSIMTGRTGYTF
DNA: TGTGCCAGTAGTATAATGACAGGGAGGACTGGCTACACCTTC

size: once
length: 13
V: TRBV3-1/TRBV3-2
D: .
J: TRBJ1-4
CDR3: CASSQGRGEKLFF
DNA: TGTGCCAGCAGCCAAGGGAGAGGCGAAAAACTGTTTTTT

size: .
length: 16
V: TRBV24-1
D: TRBD1
J: TRBJ2-3
CDR3: CATAHPTGASTDTQYF
DNA: TGTGCCACCGCCCACCCCACAGGGGCGAGCACAGATACGCAGTATTTT

size: .
length: 15
V: TRBV5-1
D: .
J: TRBJ1-2
CDR3: CASSSSPMEVYGYTF
DNA: TGCGCCAGCTCTTCGAGCCCAATGGAGGTTTATGGCTACACCTTC

size: .
length: 13
V: TRBV19
D: .
J: TRBJ2-1
CDR3: CASSGTSYNEQFF
DNA: TGTGCCTCCTCCGGGACTTCTTACAATGAGCAGTTCTTC

size: .
length: 13
V: TRBV5-4
D: .
J: TRBJ1-1
CDR3: CASRLDSHTEAFF
DNA: TGTGCCAGCAGACTGGACAGCCACACTGAAGCTTTCTTT

size: once
length: 16
V: TRBV10-1
D: .
J: TRBJ1-3
CDR3: CASSSLFIRGGNTIYF
DNA: TGCGCCAGCAGTAGCCTTTTTATCCGCGGGGGAAACACCATATATTTT

size: .
length: 16
V: TRBV7-3
D: .
J: TRBJ1-1
CDR3: CASSLTGRGGLTEAFF
DNA: TGTGCCAGCAGCCTAACCGGCCGGGGTGGACTCACTGAAGCTTTCTTT

size: .
length: 15
V: TRBV7-9
D: .
J: TRBJ1-3
CDR3: CASSPRGSSGNTIYF
DNA: TGTGCCAGCAGCCCCCGGGGGAGCTCTGGAAACACCATATATTTT

size: .
length: 16
V: TRBV5-4
D: .
J: TRBJ1-2
CDR3: CASVPGPPVEGYGYTF
DNA: TGTGCCAGCGTCCCAGGACCCCCGGTGGAGGGCTATGGCTACACCTTC

size: .
length: 14
V: TRBV5-1
D: .
J: TRBJ1-1
CDR3: CASSLGGAQNEAFF
DNA: TGCGCCAGCAGCTTGGGCGGGGCTCAGAATGAAGCTTTCTTT

size: .
length: 12
V: TRBV3-1/TRBV3-2
D: .
J: TRBJ1-1
CDR3: CASSPPGRVTFF
DNA: TGTGCCAGCAGCCCCCCCGGGAGGGTAACTTTCTTT

size: .
length: 11
V: TRBV29-1
D: .
J: TRBJ1-2
CDR3: CSVDGVDGYTF
DNA: TGCAGCGTTGACGGGGTGGATGGCTACACCTTC

size: .
length: 15
V: TRBV19
D: TRBD1
J: TRBJ1-2
CDR3: CASNFRDRGLYGYTF
DNA: TGTGCCAGTAATTTCCGGGACAGGGGGCTCTATGGCTACACCTTC

size: .
length: 12
V: TRBV12-3/TRBV12-4
D: .
J: TRBJ2-1
CDR3: CASSGLGRGQFF
DNA: TGTGCCAGCAGTGGCCTCGGCCGGGGGCAGTTCTTC

size: .
length: 15
V: TRBV4-2
D: .
J: TRBJ1-4
CDR3: CASSLKHGEMKKLFF
DNA: TGTGCCAGCAGCCTAAAGCATGGAGAAATGAAAAAACTGTTTTTT

size: .
length: 16
V: TRBV29-1
D: .
J: TRBJ1-2
CDR3: CSVDHPQGLWWSGYTF
DNA: TGCAGCGTTGATCACCCACAGGGTTTATGGTGGTCTGGCTACACCTTC

size: .
length: 15
V: TRBV18
D: TRBD1
J: TRBJ2-2
CDR3: CASSRGQANTGELFF
DNA: TGTGCCAGCTCACGGGGACAGGCGAACACCGGGGAGCTGTTTTTT

size: .
length: 14
V: TRBV19
D: .
J: TRBJ1-3
CDR3: CASSPRSSGNTIYF
DNA: TGTGCCAGTAGCCCCCGGAGCTCTGGAAACACCATATATTTT

size: .
length: 13
V: TRBV18
D: TRBD2
J: TRBJ2-3
CDR3: CASLAGGTDTQYF
DNA: TGTGCCAGTCTAGCGGGGGGCACAGATACGCAGTATTTT

size: .
length: 16
V: TRBV28
D: TRBD1
J: TRBJ2-1
CDR3: CASSSASGGSYNEQFF
DNA: TGTGCCAGCAGTTCGGCCTCAGGGGGATCCTACAATGAGCAGTTCTTC

size: .
length: 14
V: TRBV7-2
D: .
J: TRBJ2-3
CDR3: CASRYSGSTDTQYF
DNA: TGTGCCAGCAGGTATAGCGGTAGCACAGATACGCAGTATTTT

size: .
length: 12
V: TRBV28
D: .
J: TRBJ2-3
CDR3: CASSLVGDTQYF
DNA: TGTGCCAGCAGTCTAGTCGGGGATACGCAGTATTTT

size: .
length: 13
V: TRBV7-3
D: .
J: TRBJ2-3
CDR3: CASSRGSTDTQYF
DNA: TGTGCCAGCAGCCGCGGCAGCACAGATACGCAGTATTTT

size: .
length: 17
V: TRBV7-9
D: .
J: TRBJ1-1
CDR3: CASSLDGSTLRSTEAFF
DNA: TGTGCCAGCAGCTTAGACGGATCCACCCTAAGGAGTACTGAAGCTTTCTTT

size: few
length: 15
V: TRBV19
D: TRBD1
J: TRBJ2-1
CDR3: CASSISGGAGDEQFF
DNA: TGTGCCAGTAGTATATCAGGGGGCGCGGGTGATGAGCAGTTCTTC

size: .
length: 15
V: TRBV10-3
D: TRBD2
J: TRBJ2-5
CDR3: CATSFRGGSGETQYF
DNA: TGTGCCACCTCATTCCGCGGCGGGAGTGGGGAGACCCAGTACTTC

size: .
length: 14
V: TRBV9
D: TRBD1
J: TRBJ1-1
CDR3: CASSARDRVTEAFF
DNA: TGTGCCAGCAGCGCCCGGGACAGGGTCACTGAAGCTTTCTTT

size: .
length: 17
V: TRBV19
D: TRBD2
J: TRBJ2-7
CDR3: CASSEVAGTSGGYEQYF
DNA: TGTGCCAGTAGCGAAGTCGCCGGGACTAGCGGGGGTTACGAGCAGTACTTC

size: once
length: 14
V: TRBV19
D: TRBD1
J: TRBJ1-5
CDR3: CATNDRGGNQPQHF
DNA: TGTGCCACCAACGACAGGGGAGGCAATCAGCCCCAGCATTTT

size: .
length: 13
V: TRBV3-1/TRBV3-2
D: .
J: TRBJ2-5
CDR3: CASSHQNQETQYF
DNA: TGTGCCAGCAGCCATCAGAACCAAGAGACCCAGTACTTC